This TCR beta chain emerged from a study of blood T cell repertoires in COVID-19 (dated by TCRdb to the early 2020s). Study-level background: Samples covering the acute and convalescent phases of COVID-19 were provided by collaborators in the United States, Italy and Spain. The material from the prospective study consisted of cDNA or gDNA derived from T cells, B-cell-depleted T cells, or PBMCs. Deeply sampled blood TCRbeta repertoires from subjects exposed to, actively infected with, or recovered from COVID-19 were included in the dataset. The repertoires were released in a freely available public database meant as a resource for research on the immune response to SARS-CoV-2. Samples came from the ongoing ImmuneRACE study (first 160 participants) plus 1,254 subjects from 6 global collaborators. A de-identified subject ID, COVID-19 status, age in years and sex were almost always included in the sample metadata. Where available, HLA class I and class II types were obtained from metadata supplied by the sample provider rather than from assay-based typing.

The junction shows trimming of 4 bases on V and 3 bases on J, plus 16 bases between the germline ends. The CDR3 runs 15 residues from the cysteine to the phenylalanine. The entry retains the CDR3 DNA only, 45 bases that are in frame from base 1. The germline V gene gives CDR1 as SGHRS and CDR2 as YFSETQ. What the authors observed across the whole study: The quantity of clinical and demographic metadata differed by source and by participant and was supplied without curation.

TCRbeta CDR3 regions were amplified from genomic DNA by means of the immunoSEQ Assay, a bias-controlled multiplex PCR. Concerning the study's data processing: The number of nucleated cells in each sample was estimated from the amplification of reference gene primers within the assay. Sequence reads were collapsed and filtered to measure the absolute abundance of every unique TCRbeta CDR3 rearrangement. For each sample, productive Simpson clonality was calculated as the square root of Simpson's diversity index across productive rearrangements. TCRdb took over this immuneACCESS table, retaining in-frame rearrangements with V and J assigned. Such tables are incomplete; in checked studies, under half of the missing clones stem from an unresolved V gene, and the remainder is unexplained. D and trimming were read from the DNA, whereas the V and J calls and clone size are those reported in that table. This sample is represented by 110,000 to 150,000 clones; over 75% of them were singletons. The ten largest account for less than 2% of the sample.

Worth noting for this clone: No cognate antigen has been identified for it. Within one base of it there is no much larger clone, and no base qualities were kept.

Each collaborating institution followed its own protocols to collect whole blood in K2EDTA tubes. For TCRbeta analysis, collaborator samples were shipped as frozen whole blood, as isolated PBMCs, or as DNA extracted from either sample type. The source of this sequence is a man aged 70-80 years with acute or convalescent COVID-19. The rearrangement combines TRBV5-1 with TRBJ1-1; D gene: possibly TRBD1, on 6 matching bases. The sequenced sample consisted of peripheral blood. CDR3 reads: CASSGGTGWDTEAFF. The DNA reads as follows: TGCGCCAGCAGCGGGGGAACAGGGTGGGACACTGAAGCTTTCTTT.